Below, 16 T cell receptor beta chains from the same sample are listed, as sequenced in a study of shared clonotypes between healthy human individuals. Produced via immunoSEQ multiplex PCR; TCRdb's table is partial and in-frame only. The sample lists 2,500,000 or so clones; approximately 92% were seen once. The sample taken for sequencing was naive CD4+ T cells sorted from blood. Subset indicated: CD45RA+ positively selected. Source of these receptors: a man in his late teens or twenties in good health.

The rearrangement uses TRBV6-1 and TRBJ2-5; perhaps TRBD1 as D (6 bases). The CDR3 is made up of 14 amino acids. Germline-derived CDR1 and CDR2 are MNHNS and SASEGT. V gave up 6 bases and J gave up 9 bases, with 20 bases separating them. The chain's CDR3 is CASSRGIEYMAQYF. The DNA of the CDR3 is TGTGCCAGCAGCAGGGGCATAGAGTATATGGCCCAGTACTTC.

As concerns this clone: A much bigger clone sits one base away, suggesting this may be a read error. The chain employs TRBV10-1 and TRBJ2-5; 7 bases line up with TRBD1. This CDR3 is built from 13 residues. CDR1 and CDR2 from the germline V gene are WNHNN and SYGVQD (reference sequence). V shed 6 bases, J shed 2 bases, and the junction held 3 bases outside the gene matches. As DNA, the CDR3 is TGCGCCAGCAGCTCGGGACAGCAAGAGACCCAGTACTTC. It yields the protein CASSSGQQETQYF.

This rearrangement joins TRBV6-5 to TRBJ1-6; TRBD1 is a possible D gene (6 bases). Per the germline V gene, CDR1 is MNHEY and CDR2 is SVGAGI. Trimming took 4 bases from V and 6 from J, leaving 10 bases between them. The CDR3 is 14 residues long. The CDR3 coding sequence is TGTGCCAGCAGTTTACAGGGAGGTAATTCACCCCTCCACTTT. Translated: CASSLQGGNSPLHF.

The CDR3 sequence is CASSLSRTLSGNTIYF. The DNA for the CDR3 is TGTGCCAGCAGCTTGAGCAGGACCCTCTCTGGAAACACCATATATTTT. The chain carries TRBV7-2 and TRBJ1-3; no reliable D call. This CDR3 region has 16 residues. The V and J ends lost 3 bases and 0 bases respectively, with 12 bases between them. Germline CDR1 and CDR2: SGHTA and FQGNSA.

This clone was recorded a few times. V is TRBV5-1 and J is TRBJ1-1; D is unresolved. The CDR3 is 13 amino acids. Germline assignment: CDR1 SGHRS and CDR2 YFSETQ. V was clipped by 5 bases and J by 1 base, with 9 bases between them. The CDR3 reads CASRTTENTEAFF. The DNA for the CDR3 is TGCGCCAGCAGAACGACGGAGAACACTGAAGCTTTCTTT.

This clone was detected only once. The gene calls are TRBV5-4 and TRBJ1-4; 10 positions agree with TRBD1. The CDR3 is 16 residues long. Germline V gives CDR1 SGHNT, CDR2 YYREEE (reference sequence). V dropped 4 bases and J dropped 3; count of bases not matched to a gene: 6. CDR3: CASSTDRGLPNEKLFF. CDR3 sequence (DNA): TGTGCCAGCAGCACGGACAGGGGGTTGCCTAATGAAAAACTGTTTTTT.

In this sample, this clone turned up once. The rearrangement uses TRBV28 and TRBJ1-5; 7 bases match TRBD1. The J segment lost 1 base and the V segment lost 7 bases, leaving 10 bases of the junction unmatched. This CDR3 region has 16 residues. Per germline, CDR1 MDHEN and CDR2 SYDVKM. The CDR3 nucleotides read TGTGCCAGCACCCCGCAGAGGGGGCTAAGCAATCAGCCCCAGCATTTT. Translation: CASTPQRGLSNQPQHF.

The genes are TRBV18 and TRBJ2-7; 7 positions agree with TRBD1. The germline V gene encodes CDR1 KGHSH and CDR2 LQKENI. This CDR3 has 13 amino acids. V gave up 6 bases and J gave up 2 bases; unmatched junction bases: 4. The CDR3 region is CASSGTDPYEQYF. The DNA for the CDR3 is TGTGCCAGCTCGGGGACAGACCCCTACGAGCAGTACTTC.

CDR3 in amino acids: CASSPTGGSGNTIYF. The CDR3 DNA reads as TGTGCCAGCAGCCCGACAGGGGGCTCTGGAAACACCATATATTTT. V and J are TRBV5-6 and TRBJ1-3, with 9 bases that match TRBD1. Per the germline V gene, CDR1 is SGHDT and CDR2 is YYEEEE. CDR3 length equals 15 residues. V was pared by 4 bases and J by 0 bases, with 2 bases of the junction left unmatched.

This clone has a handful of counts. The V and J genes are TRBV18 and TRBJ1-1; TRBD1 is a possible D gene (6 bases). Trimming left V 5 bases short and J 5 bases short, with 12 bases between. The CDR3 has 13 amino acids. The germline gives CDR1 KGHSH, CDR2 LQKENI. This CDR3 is CASSAGEGTEAFF. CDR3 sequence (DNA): TGTGCCAGCTCAGCAGGGGAAGGTACTGAAGCTTTCTTT.

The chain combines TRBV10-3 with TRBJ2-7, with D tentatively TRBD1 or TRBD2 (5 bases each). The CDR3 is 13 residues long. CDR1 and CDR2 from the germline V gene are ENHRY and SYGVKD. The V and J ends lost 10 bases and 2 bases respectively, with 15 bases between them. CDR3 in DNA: TGTGCCACCACCGGGACGGACCCCTACGAGCAGTACTTC. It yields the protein CATTGTDPYEQYF.

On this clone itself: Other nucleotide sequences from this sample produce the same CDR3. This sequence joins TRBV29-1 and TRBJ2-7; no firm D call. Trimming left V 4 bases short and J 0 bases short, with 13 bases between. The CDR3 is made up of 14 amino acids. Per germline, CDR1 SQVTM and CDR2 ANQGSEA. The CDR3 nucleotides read TGCAGCGTTGCTGCCACAGTATCCTCCTACGAGCAGTACTTC. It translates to CSVAATVSSYEQYF.

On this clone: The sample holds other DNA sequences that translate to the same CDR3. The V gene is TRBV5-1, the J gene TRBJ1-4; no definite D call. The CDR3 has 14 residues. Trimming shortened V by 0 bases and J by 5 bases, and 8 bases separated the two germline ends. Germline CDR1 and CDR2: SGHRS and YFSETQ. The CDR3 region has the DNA TGCGCCAGCAGCTTGGGGGGAGGGAATGAAAAACTGTTTTTT. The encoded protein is CASSLGGGNEKLFF.

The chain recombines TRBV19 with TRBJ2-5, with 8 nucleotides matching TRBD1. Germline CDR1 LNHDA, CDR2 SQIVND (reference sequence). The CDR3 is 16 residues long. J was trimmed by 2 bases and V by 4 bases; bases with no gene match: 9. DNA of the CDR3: TGTGCCAGTAGTAGTTTCAGGGGGCAACGACAAGAGACCCAGTACTTC. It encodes CASSSFRGQRQETQYF.

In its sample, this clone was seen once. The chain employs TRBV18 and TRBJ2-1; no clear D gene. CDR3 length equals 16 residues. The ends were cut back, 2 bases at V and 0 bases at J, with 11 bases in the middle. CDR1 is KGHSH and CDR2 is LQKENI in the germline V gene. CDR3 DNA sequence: TGTGCCAGCTCACCATCGACTCCCAGCTCCTACAATGAGCAGTTCTTC. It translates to CASSPSTPSSYNEQFF.

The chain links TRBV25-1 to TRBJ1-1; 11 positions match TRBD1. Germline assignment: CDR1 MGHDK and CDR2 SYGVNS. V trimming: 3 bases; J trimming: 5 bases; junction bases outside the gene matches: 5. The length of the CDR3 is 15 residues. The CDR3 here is CASSEGQGVGTEAFF. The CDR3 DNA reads TGTGCCAGCAGTGAGGGACAGGGGGTTGGGACTGAAGCTTTCTTT. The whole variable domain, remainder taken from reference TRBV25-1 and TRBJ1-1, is EADIYQTPRYLVIGTGKKITLECSQTMGHDKMYWYQQDPGMELHLIHYSYGVNSTEKGDLSSESTVSRIRTEHFPLTLESARPSHTSQYLCASSEGQGVGTEAFFGQGTRLTVV.